This T cell receptor (beta chain) comes out of a study of T cell clones after liver transplantation. Study results and caveats: Low donor cell numbers restricted donor-reactive repertoire measurement in two subjects.

In the case of this clone: No antigen is known for it.

Here immunoSEQ multiplex PCR was the method, and the copy in TCRdb shows in-frame clones only, minus some. The sample contains 50,000 or so clones, about 67% of which appear only once. This TCR was sampled from a human patient who received a liver transplant. Some T cells may have originated in the graft donor. The material was CD4+ T cells from blood, obtained approximately 54 months after liver transplant.

CDR3 coding DNA: TGTGCCAGCATCTACAGCGGGGGGGCCTACAATGAGCAGTTCTTC. Translating it yields CASIYSGGAYNEQFF. V is TRBV27 and J is TRBJ2-1, with 10 bases that match TRBD2. The J segment lost 2 bases and the V segment lost 7 bases, leaving 5 bases of the junction unmatched. Germline V lookup: CDR1 MNHEY, CDR2 SMNVEV (reference sequence). This CDR3 contains 15 residues.